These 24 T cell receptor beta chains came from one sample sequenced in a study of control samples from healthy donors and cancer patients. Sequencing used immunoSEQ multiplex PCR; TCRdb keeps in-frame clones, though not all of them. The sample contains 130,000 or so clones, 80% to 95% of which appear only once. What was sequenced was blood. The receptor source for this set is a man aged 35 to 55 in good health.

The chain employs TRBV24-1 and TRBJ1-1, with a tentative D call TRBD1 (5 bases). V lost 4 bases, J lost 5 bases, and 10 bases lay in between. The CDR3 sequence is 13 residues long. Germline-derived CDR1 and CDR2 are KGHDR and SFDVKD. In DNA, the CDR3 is TGTGCCACCAGTGAGGGGGGAGTAACTGAAGCTTTCTTT. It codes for CATSEGGVTEAFF.

The CDR3 region has the DNA TGTGCCACCAGTGAGTTACCCGGGACAGGCGAAAGCAATCAGCCCCAGCATTTT. Translating it yields CATSELPGTGESNQPQHF. The chain joins TRBV24-1 to TRBJ1-5; 8 bases are shared with TRBD1. CDR3 size: 18 residues. V lost 4 bases to trimming and J lost 1 base; unmatched junction nucleotides: 11. CDR1 and CDR2 from the germline V gene are KGHDR and SFDVKD.

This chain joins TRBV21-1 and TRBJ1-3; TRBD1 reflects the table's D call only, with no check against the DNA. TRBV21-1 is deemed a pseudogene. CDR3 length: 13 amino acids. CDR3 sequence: CASSAGVGNTIYF. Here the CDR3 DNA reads TGTGCCAGCTCGGCAGGGGTGGGAAACACCATATATTTT.

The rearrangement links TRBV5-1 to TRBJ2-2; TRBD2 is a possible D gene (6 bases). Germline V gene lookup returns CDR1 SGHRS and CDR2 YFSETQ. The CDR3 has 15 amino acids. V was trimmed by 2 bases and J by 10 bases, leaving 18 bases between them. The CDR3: CASSFRDSPPVELFF. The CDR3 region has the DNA TGCGCCAGCAGCTTCCGGGACTCACCGCCCGTGGAGCTGTTTTTT. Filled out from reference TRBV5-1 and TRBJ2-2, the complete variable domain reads KAGVTQTPRYLIKTRGQQVTLSCSPISGHRSVSWYQQTPGQGLQFLFEYFSETQRNKGNFPGRFSGRQFSNSRSEMNVSTLELGDSALYLCASSFRDSPPVELFFGEGSRLTVL.

The CDR3 loop reads CAISGTSSGGDTQYF. CDR3 in DNA: TGTGCCATCAGTGGGACCAGTAGCGGGGGCGATACGCAGTATTTT. The chain couples TRBV10-3 to TRBJ2-3, with 9 nucleotides matching TRBD2. CDR1 and CDR2 (germline): ENHRY, SYGVKD. V trimming: 4 bases; J trimming: 6 bases; junction bases outside the gene matches: 8. This CDR3 is 15 amino acids long.

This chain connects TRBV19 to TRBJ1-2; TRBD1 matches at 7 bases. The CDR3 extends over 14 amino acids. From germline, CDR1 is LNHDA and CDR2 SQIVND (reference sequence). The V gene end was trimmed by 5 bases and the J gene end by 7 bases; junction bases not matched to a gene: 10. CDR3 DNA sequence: TGTGCCAGTAGTCCCCACCGACAGGGTCTTGGCTACACCTTC. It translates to CASSPHRQGLGYTF.

This CDR3 reads CASSHWTRDYYGYTF. Written as DNA, the CDR3 is TGCGCCAGCAGTCATTGGACCCGGGACTACTATGGCTACACCTTC. The V and J genes are TRBV23-1 and TRBJ1-2; a weak D match, TRBD1 (5 bases). TRBV23-1 is designated an ORF whose function remains uncertain. This CDR3 has 15 amino acids. Trimming stripped 3 bases from V and 3 bases from J, with 14 bases between.

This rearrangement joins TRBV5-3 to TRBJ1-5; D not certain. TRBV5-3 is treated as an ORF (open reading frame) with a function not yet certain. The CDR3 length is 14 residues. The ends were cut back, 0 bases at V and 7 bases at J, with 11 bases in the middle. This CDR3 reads CARSLGRRGQPQHF. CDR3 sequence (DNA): TGTGCCAGAAGCTTGGGACGGCGAGGACAGCCCCAGCATTTT.

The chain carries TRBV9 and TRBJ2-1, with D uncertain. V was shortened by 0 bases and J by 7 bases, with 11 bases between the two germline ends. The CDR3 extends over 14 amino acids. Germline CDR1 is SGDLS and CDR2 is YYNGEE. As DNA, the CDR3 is TGTGCCAGCAGCGTAGGGGATGTTGTGAATGAGCAGTTCTTC. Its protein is CASSVGDVVNEQFF.

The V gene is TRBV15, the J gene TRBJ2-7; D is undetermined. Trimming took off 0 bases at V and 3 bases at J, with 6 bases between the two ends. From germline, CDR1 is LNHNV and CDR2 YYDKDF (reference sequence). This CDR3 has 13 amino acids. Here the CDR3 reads CATSRDSGYEQYF. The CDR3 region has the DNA TGTGCCACCAGCAGAGATAGTGGCTACGAGCAGTACTTC. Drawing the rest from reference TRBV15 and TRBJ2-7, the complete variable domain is DAMVIQNPRYQVTQFGKPVTLSCSQTLNHNVMYWYQQKSSQAPKLLFHYYDKDFNNEADTPDNFQSRRPNTSFCFLDIRSPGLGDTAMYLCATSRDSGYEQYFGPGTRLTVT.

The CDR3 nucleotides are TGTGCCAGCAGCTTAGTTGGCAGGTCTGGAAACACCATATATTTT. It encodes CASSLVGRSGNTIYF. This chain uses TRBV7-9 with TRBJ1-3; D is unresolved. V was clipped by 1 base and J by 1 base, with 8 bases between them. The CDR3 has 15 amino acids. In germline, CDR1 is SEHNR, CDR2 FQNEAQ (reference sequence). Combining the CDR3 with reference TRBV7-9 and TRBJ1-3 gives the whole variable domain DTGVSQNPRHKITKRGQNVTFRCDPISEHNRLYWYRQTLGQGPEFLTYFQNEAQLEKSRLLSDRFSAERPKGSFSTLEIQRTEQGDSAMYLCASSLVGRSGNTIYFGEGSWLTVV.

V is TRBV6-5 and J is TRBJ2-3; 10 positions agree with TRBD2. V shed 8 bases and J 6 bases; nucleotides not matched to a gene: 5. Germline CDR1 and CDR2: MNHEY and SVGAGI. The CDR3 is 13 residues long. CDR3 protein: CASRLAGADTQYF. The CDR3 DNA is TGTGCCAGCCGACTAGCGGGCGCGGATACGCAGTATTTT.

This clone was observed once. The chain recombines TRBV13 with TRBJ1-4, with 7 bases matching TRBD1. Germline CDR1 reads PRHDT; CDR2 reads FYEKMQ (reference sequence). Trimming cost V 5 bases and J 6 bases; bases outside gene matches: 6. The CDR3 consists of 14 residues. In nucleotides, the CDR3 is TGTGCCAGCAGCCTTCGACAGGGTGATGAAAAACTGTTTTTT. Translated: CASSLRQGDEKLFF. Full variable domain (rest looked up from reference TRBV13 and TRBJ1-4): AAGVIQSPRHLIKEKRETATLKCYPIPRHDTVYWYQQGPGQDPQFLISFYEKMQSDKGSIPDRFSAQQFSDYHSELNMSSLELGDSALYFCASSLRQGDEKLFFGSGTQLSVL.

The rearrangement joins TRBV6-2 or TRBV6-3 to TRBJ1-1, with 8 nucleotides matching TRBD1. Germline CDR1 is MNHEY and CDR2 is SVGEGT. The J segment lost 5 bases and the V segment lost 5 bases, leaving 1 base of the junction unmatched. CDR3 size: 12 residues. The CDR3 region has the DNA TGTGCCAGCAGTCGACAGGGGACTGAAGCTTTCTTT. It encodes CASSRQGTEAFF.

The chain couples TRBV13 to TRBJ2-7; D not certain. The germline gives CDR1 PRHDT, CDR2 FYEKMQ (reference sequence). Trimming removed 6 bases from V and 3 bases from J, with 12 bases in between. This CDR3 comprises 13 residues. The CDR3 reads CASSLPNFYEQYF. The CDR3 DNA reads TGTGCCAGCAGTCTCCCCAATTTCTACGAGCAGTACTTC.

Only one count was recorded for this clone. The CDR3 is CASSLSAANQPQHF. The CDR3 coding sequence is TGTGCCAGCAGCTTGTCGGCGGCCAATCAGCCCCAGCATTTT. This chain connects TRBV5-5 to TRBJ1-5; no reliable D call. V lost 1 base and J lost 3, with 8 bases in between. Germline loops: CDR1 SGHKS, CDR2 YYEKEE (reference sequence). The CDR3 runs to 14 residues.

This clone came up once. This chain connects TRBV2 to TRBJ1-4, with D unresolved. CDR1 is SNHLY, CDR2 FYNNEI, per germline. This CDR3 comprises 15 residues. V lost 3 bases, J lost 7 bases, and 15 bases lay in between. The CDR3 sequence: CASSDELQTGEKLFF. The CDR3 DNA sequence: TGTGCCAGCAGTGACGAGCTACAGACGGGTGAAAAACTGTTTTTT.

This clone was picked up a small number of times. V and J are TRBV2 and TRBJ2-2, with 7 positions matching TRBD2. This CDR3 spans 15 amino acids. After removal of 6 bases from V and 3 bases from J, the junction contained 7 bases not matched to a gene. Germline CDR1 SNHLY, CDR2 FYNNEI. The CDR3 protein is CASRGGTTYTGELFF. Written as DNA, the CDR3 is TGTGCCAGCAGGGGAGGGACTACCTACACCGGGGAGCTGTTTTTT.

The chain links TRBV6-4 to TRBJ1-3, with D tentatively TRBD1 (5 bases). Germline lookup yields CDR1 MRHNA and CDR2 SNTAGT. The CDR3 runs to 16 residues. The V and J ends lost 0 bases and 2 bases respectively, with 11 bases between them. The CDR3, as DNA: TGTGCCAGCAGTGACTCGAAAGGGGATACTGGAAACACCATATATTTT. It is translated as CASSDSKGDTGNTIYF.

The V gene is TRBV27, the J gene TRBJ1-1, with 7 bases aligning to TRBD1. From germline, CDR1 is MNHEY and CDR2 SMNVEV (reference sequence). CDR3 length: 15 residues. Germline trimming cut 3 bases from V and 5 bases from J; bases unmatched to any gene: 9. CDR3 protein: CASSFGRGSGTEAFF. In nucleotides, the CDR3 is TGTGCCAGCAGTTTCGGCAGGGGGTCGGGAACTGAAGCTTTCTTT.

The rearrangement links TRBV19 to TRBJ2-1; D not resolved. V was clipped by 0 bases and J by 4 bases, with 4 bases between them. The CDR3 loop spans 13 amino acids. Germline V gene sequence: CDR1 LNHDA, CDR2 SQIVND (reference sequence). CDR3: CASSIDRYNEQFF. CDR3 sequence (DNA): TGTGCCAGTAGTATAGACAGGTACAATGAGCAGTTCTTC.

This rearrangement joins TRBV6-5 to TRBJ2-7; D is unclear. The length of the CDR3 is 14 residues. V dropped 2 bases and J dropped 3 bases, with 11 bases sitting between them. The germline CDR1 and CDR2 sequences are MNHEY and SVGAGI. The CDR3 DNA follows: TGTGCCAGCAGTTACCTGCATGGCGGCTACGAGCAGTACTTC. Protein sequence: CASSYLHGGYEQYF.

The CDR3 DNA follows: TGTGCCAGCAGTTTTGCTAAAGAGACCCAGTACTTC. Its protein product is CASSFAKETQYF. The gene calls are TRBV12-3 or TRBV12-4 and TRBJ2-5, with D hard to call. The CDR3 contains 12 residues. V lost 3 bases, J lost 3 bases, and 5 bases lay in between.

The DNA of the CDR3 is TGTGCCAGCAGTTCCGCAGGGAGGGGCACTGAAGCTTTCTTT. Its translation: CASSSAGRGTEAFF. This rearrangement joins TRBV7-9 to TRBJ1-1, with D possibly matching TRBD1 (5 bases). CDR3 length: 14 residues. Germline V lookup: CDR1 SEHNR, CDR2 FQNEAQ (reference sequence). Trimming left V 6 bases short and J 4 bases short, with 15 bases between.